This T cell receptor (beta chain) was obtained from a study of T cell responses to AZD1222 COVID-19 vaccine. Assay: immunoSEQ multiplex PCR; the TCRdb copy retains only in-frame clones and omits some. The sample has approximately 120,000 clones; 70% to 90% are singletons. Germline V gene data show CDR1 as SGHNT and CDR2 as YYREEE (reference sequence). Between the trimmed V and J ends, which lost 4 bases and 8 bases, there was a span of 16 bases. The CDR3 spans 15 residues. Sequencing used peripheral blood, obtained on day 0 of MenACWY control vaccination. This TCR derives from an adult in good health. The chain recombines TRBV5-4 with TRBJ1-6, with unresolved D. CDR3: CASSQTRARDSPLHF. The DNA for the CDR3 is TGTGCCAGCAGCCAAACACGGGCTCGTGATTCACCCCTCCACTTT. The variable domain in full, completed from reference TRBV5-4 and TRBJ1-6, reads ETGVTQSPTHLIKTRGQQVTLRCSSQSGHNTVSWYQQALGQGPQFIFQYYREEENGRGNFPPRFSGLQFPNYSSELNVNALELDDSALYLCASSQTRARDSPLHFGNGTRLTVT.